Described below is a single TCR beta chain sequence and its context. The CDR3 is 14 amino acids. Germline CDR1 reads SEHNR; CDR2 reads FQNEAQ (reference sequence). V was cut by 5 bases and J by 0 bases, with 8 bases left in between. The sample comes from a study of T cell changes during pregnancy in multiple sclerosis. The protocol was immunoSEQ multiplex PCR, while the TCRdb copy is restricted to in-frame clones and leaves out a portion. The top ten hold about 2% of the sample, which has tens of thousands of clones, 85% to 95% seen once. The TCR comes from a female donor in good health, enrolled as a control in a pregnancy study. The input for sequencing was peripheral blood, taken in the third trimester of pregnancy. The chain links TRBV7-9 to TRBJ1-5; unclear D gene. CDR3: CASSRGNSNQPQHF. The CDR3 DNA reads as TGTGCCAGCAGCCGCGGAAATAGCAATCAGCCCCAGCATTTT.